The next 26 T cell receptor beta chains were all read from a single sample in a study of glioma-infiltrating T cells. Amplification of TCR alpha and beta CDR3 regions from RNA used iRepertoire nested multiplex PCR. One entry per CDR3 protein results from TCRdb running MiXCR on the multiplex PCR reads. The table lists some 85,000 distinct CDR3 sequences, around 23% of them singletons. Input material: glioma tissue, nonneoplastic brain tissue, or PBMCs (not recorded which). Every receptor here comes from a human donor with low-grade glioma or glioblastoma, undergoing nonglioma brain surgery, or in good health (not recorded which).

This chain connects TRBV7-9 to TRBJ2-3; D remains ambiguous. CDR1 SEHNR and CDR2 FQNEAQ come from the germline V gene (reference sequence). V lost 0 bases to trimming and J lost 3 bases, with 4 bases between them. This CDR3 comprises 13 residues. The CDR3 DNA follows: TGTGCCAGCAGCTTAGCTGCGACAGATACGCAGTATTTT. Protein: CASSLAATDTQYF.

The chain links TRBV10-2 to TRBJ2-3; 11 positions agree with TRBD2. CDR1 and CDR2 from the germline V gene are WSHSY and SAAADI. The CDR3 consists of 16 residues. V lost 5 bases to trimming and J lost 4 bases; unmatched junction nucleotides: 8. The CDR3 loop is CASSKLAGGLADTQYF. CDR3 DNA: TGCGCCAGCAGTAAGCTAGCGGGGGGACTGGCAGATACGCAGTATTTT.

This clonotype was counted between two and nine times. J is TRBJ2-7 and V is TRBV29-1; D is perhaps TRBD1 or TRBD2 (6 bases each). Germline assignment: CDR1 SQVTM and CDR2 ANQGSEA. The CDR3 spans 14 residues. The V end was cut by 0 bases, the J end by 6 bases, with 15 bases between. CDR3 in DNA: TGCAGCGTTGAAGAGGGGGGCCCTATGCCCGAGCAGTACTTC. This translates into CSVEEGGPMPEQYF.

This clonotype appeared many times. The chain carries TRBV6-5 and TRBJ2-3; 9 positions match TRBD2. CDR3 size: 15 residues. J lost 4 bases, V lost 0 bases, and 2 bases had no gene match. Germline values: CDR1 MNHEY, CDR2 SVGAGI. CDR3 DNA sequence: TGTGCCAGCAGTTACTCTACTAGCGGGTCAGATACGCAGTATTTT. It yields the protein CASSYSTSGSDTQYF.

The chain combines TRBV20-1 with TRBJ2-5; a weak D match, TRBD2 (6 bases). The CDR3 is made up of 16 amino acids. The germline V gene encodes CDR1 DFQATT and CDR2 SNEGSKA (reference sequence). Trimming took 2 bases from V and 4 from J, leaving 20 bases between them. CDR3 region: CSARLGSGASTETQYF. The CDR3 DNA follows: TGCAGTGCTAGACTGGGCTCGGGAGCTAGCACAGAGACCCAGTACTTC.

A word on this clonotype: Sequence at one end of the junction differs from germline and may be a read error. The gene calls are TRBV27 and TRBJ2-1, with D unclear. Germline CDR1 is MNHEY and CDR2 is SMNVEV (reference sequence). This CDR3 contains 13 residues. CDR3 DNA sequence: TGTGCCAGCACCAGGAGCCCCCACAACGAGCAGTTCTTC. This gives the protein CASTRSPHNEQFF.

This clonotype was recorded only once. The chain joins TRBV7-6 to TRBJ2-2, with D hard to call. This CDR3 comprises 14 residues. Between the trimmed V and J ends, which lost 1 base and 6 bases, there was a span of 9 bases. Germline values: CDR1 SGHVS, CDR2 FNYEAQ. CDR3 sequence reads: CASSLGKTPGELFF. Written as DNA, the CDR3 is TGTGCCAGCAGCTTAGGGAAGACCCCCGGGGAGCTGTTTTTT.

The table lists this clonotype with many counts. This rearrangement joins TRBV12-3 or TRBV12-4 to TRBJ2-5; no clear D gene. V lost 2 bases and J lost 4, with 8 bases in between. The CDR3 spans 13 residues. CDR3 residues: CASSLSSAETQYF. In DNA, the CDR3 is TGTGCCAGCAGTTTATCGAGTGCAGAGACCCAGTACTTC.

V and J are TRBV6-5 and TRBJ2-7; D unresolved. Germline V CDR1 and CDR2: MNHEY, SVGAGI. CDR3 length: 15 amino acids. Trimming cost V 5 bases and J 2 bases, with 16 bases left between them. The CDR3 coding sequence is TGTGCCAGCAGTGAAGCACCGACATTAGCCTACGAGCAGTACTTC. As protein: CASSEAPTLAYEQYF.

V usage is TRBV18 and J usage is TRBJ2-1; D might be TRBD1 (6 bases). Germline assignment: CDR1 KGHSH and CDR2 LQKENI. The CDR3 has 13 amino acids. Trimming pared 6 bases from V and 7 bases from J, leaving 13 bases between. DNA for the CDR3: TGTGCCAGCTCGCTCCAGGGGAAAAATGAGCAGTTCTTC. As protein: CASSLQGKNEQFF. Based on the CDR3 plus reference TRBV18 and TRBJ2-1, the full variable domain is NAGVMQNPRHLVRRRGQEARLRCSPMKGHSHVYWYRQLPEEGLKFMVYLQKENIIDESGMPKERFSAEFPKEGPSILRIQQVVRGDSAAYFCASSLQGKNEQFFGPGTRLTVL.

Points on this clonotype: At one end, the junction sequence differs from germline, possibly due to a read error. The chain has TRBV2 and TRBJ2-7; D remains unclear. The length of the CDR3 is 14 residues. Germline values: CDR1 SNHLY, CDR2 FYNNEI. The CDR3, as DNA: TGTGCCAGCAGTGCGGACGCCATGAATTCACACCTCCACTTC. Translating gives CASSADAMNSHLHF.

This clonotype was seen a few times. V is TRBV2 and J is TRBJ2-2; 8 bases are a match to TRBD1. The germline CDR1 and CDR2 sequences are SNHLY and FYNNEI. J was trimmed by 5 bases and V by 10 bases; bases with no gene match: 9. The CDR3 is 14 residues long. CDR3 nucleotides: TGTGCCACCCAGCAGGGGGCTGGGACCGGGGAGCTGTTTTTT. Its protein is CATQQGAGTGELFF.

This clonotype has more than one count but fewer than ten. This clone may be a read error of a much larger clone one base away. V usage is TRBV28 and J usage is TRBJ2-1; either TRBD1 or TRBD2 may supply D (6 bases each). Germline V gives CDR1 MDHEN, CDR2 SYDVKM. CDR3 length: 15 amino acids. V lost 7 bases and J 7 bases, leaving 20 bases between the germline ends. CDR3 sequence: CASNPRRGAINEQFF. The CDR3 nucleotides are TGTGCCAGCAATCCCAGAAGGGGGGCAATAAATGAGCAGTTCTTC.

The CDR3 DNA follows: TGCAGCGTTGATGGAGGAGGCCCCACAGATACGCAGTATTTT. This sequence encodes CSVDGGGPTDTQYF. The rearrangement links TRBV29-1 to TRBJ2-3, with D possibly matching TRBD2 (5 bases). Trimming left V 3 bases short and J 2 bases short, with 12 bases between. Germline CDR1 and CDR2: SQVTM and ANQGSEA. The CDR3 is made up of 14 amino acids.

This clonotype appeared a few times. This sequence joins TRBV11-2 and TRBJ2-5, with D unresolved. Trimming took 2 bases from V and 2 from J, leaving 9 bases between them. From germline, CDR1 is SGHAT and CDR2 FQNNGV. CDR3 length: 14 amino acids. The CDR3 DNA reads TGTGCCAGCAGCTTAAGGATCCGGCAAGAGACCCAGTACTTC. Protein product: CASSLRIRQETQYF. The complete variable domain, with remaining parts taken from reference TRBV11-2 and TRBJ2-5, reads EAGVAQSPRYKIIEKRQSVAFWCNPISGHATLYWYQQILGQGPKLLIQFQNNGVVDDSQLPKDRFSAERLKGVDSTLKIQPAKLEDSAVYLCASSLRIRQETQYFGPGTRLLVL.

The CDR3 region has the DNA TGTGCCAGCAGCTTATTCCCTAGCTATGAGCAGTTCTTC. As protein: CASSLFPSYEQFF. The chain is built from TRBV7-9 and TRBJ2-1, with D possibly being TRBD2 (5 bases). Trimming pared 2 bases from V and 8 bases from J, leaving 10 bases between. The CDR3 contains 13 residues. Germline V gene lookup returns CDR1 SEHNR and CDR2 FQNEAQ (reference sequence).

The chain has TRBV5-1 and TRBJ2-5; 7 nucleotides line up with TRBD1. The CDR3 runs 14 residues. V shed 2 bases and J 3 bases; nucleotides not matched to a gene: 4. Germline V gene lookup returns CDR1 SGHRS and CDR2 YFSETQ. This chain's CDR3 is CASSLGTVKETQYF. Written as DNA, the CDR3 is TGCGCCAGCAGCTTAGGGACAGTGAAAGAGACCCAGTACTTC.

A word on this clonotype: The junction shows a germline mismatch at one end, possibly a read error. The genes are TRBV12-3 or TRBV12-4 and TRBJ1-2; D not resolved. The CDR3 runs to 14 residues. The CDR3 sequence is CASSFWEGNYGYAF. CDR3 bases: TGTGCCAGCAGTTTTTGGGAGGGTAACTATGGCTACGCCTTC.

In its sample, this clonotype was seen many times. This chain connects TRBV4-1 to TRBJ2-3; no reliable D call. V was pared by 0 bases and J by 2 bases, with 12 bases between. This CDR3 is 16 amino acids long. Looked up from germline, CDR1 is MGHRA and CDR2 is YSYEKL. CDR3: CASSQDWASFTDTQYF. In DNA, the CDR3 is TGCGCCAGCAGCCAAGATTGGGCCAGTTTCACAGATACGCAGTATTTT.

This clonotype was seen at least ten times. The V gene is TRBV20-1, the J gene TRBJ2-1; D is possibly TRBD1 or TRBD2 (5 bases each). The CDR3 has 14 residues. The germline gives CDR1 DFQATT, CDR2 SNEGSKA (reference sequence). Trimming shortened V by 4 bases and J by 10 bases, and 20 bases separated the two germline ends. The CDR3 protein is CSAITGTPYREQFF. Written as DNA, the CDR3 is TGCAGTGCTATAACCGGGACGCCTTACCGAGAGCAGTTCTTC.

This clonotype was observed a few times. The chain joins TRBV11-2 to TRBJ2-3, with 13 nucleotides matching TRBD2. Per the germline V gene, CDR1 is SGHAT and CDR2 is FQNNGV. With V trimmed by 8 bases and J by 2 bases, 7 bases remained unmatched. This CDR3 is 16 amino acids long. CDR3: CASGTLAGGTTDTQYF. The DNA for the CDR3 is TGTGCCAGCGGAACACTAGCGGGAGGGACCACAGATACGCAGTATTTT. The variable domain in full, completed from reference TRBV11-2 and TRBJ2-3, reads EAGVAQSPRYKIIEKRQSVAFWCNPISGHATLYWYQQILGQGPKLLIQFQNNGVVDDSQLPKDRFSAERLKGVDSTLKIQPAKLEDSAVYLCASGTLAGGTTDTQYFGPGTRLTVL.

This clonotype was recorded at least ten times. This chain links TRBV12-3 or TRBV12-4 with TRBJ1-5; D perhaps matches TRBD1 (6 bases). V was trimmed by 2 bases and J by 5 bases, leaving 10 bases between them. This CDR3 has 14 amino acids. This CDR3 is CASSLKRGDQPQHF. The CDR3, as DNA: TGTGCCAGCAGTTTAAAGAGGGGGGATCAGCCCCAGCATTTT.

The rearrangement links TRBV7-9 to TRBJ2-1; TRBD2 agrees at 10 bases. The junction had 4 bases not matched to a gene; V was cut back by 4 bases and J by 4 bases. The CDR3 covers 15 residues. Germline V CDR1 and CDR2: SEHNR, FQNEAQ (reference sequence). CDR3 sequence (DNA): TGTGCCAGCAGCTCCTCGACTAGCGGGTACAATGAGCAGTTCTTC. It specifies CASSSSTSGYNEQFF.

Ten or more counts support this clonotype. The V call is TRBV24-1, the J call TRBJ2-3; D not resolved. The V gene lost 6 bases and the J gene lost 1 base, with 4 bases spanning the gap. The CDR3 has 12 residues. CDR1 and CDR2 (germline): KGHDR, SFDVKD. This CDR3 reads CATSPGTDTQYF. As DNA, the CDR3 is TGTGCCACCAGTCCGGGCACAGATACGCAGTATTTT.

The chain is built from TRBV19 and TRBJ1-2; D perhaps matches TRBD1 (5 bases). Germline CDR1 reads LNHDA; CDR2 reads SQIVND (reference sequence). CDR3 length equals 15 residues. V dropped 3 bases and J dropped 4 bases, with 15 bases sitting between them. CDR3 residues: CASSMAGTAGYGYTF. For the CDR3, the DNA is TGTGCCAGTAGTATGGCGGGGACCGCCGGCTATGGCTACACCTTC.

With regard to this clonotype: A much larger clone sits a single nucleotide away, making a read error possible. No conserved phenylalanine or tryptophan ends this CDR3, so it is likely a read error. The chain uses TRBV18 and TRBJ1-1, with D possibly being TRBD1 (6 bases). V was cut by 2 bases and J by 0 bases, with 10 bases left in between. The CDR3 loop spans 15 amino acids. CDR1 KGHSH and CDR2 LQKENI come from the germline V gene. CDR3 residues: CASSPSRQVNTEAFI. The CDR3 nucleotides are TGTGCCAGCTCACCAAGCAGACAGGTGAACACTGAAGCTTTCATT.